This record concerns one TCR beta chain sequence. The data belong to a study of blood T cell repertoires in COVID-19. About the study: Specimens from acute and convalescent COVID-19 originated in the United States, Italy and Spain. T cells, B-cell-depleted T cells, or PBMCs supplied cDNA or gDNA.

Followed longitudinally, the Seattle patients had been enrolled during active infection. V was shortened by 3 bases and J by 5 bases, with 5 bases between the two germline ends. This CDR3 comprises 12 residues. CDR1 is SQVTM and CDR2 is ANQGSEA in the germline V gene. In the authors' workflow: Estimated nucleated cell counts came from reference gene primer amplification. Produced via immunoSEQ multiplex PCR; TCRdb's table is partial and in-frame only. The V and J calls and the clone size are those of that table, but D and trimming were determined from the DNA. The table shows 430,000 or so clones, with about 90% occurring only once.

The clonotype was recovered from a man between 18 and 35 years old with COVID-19, enrolled during active disease. The chain recombines TRBV29-1 with TRBJ1-6, with D uncertain. The specimen sequenced was peripheral blood. The CDR3 nucleotides are TGCAGCGTTGATGTAAATAATTCACCCCTCCACTTT. Translation: CSVDVNNSPLHF.